Sequencing of this T cell receptor beta chain was carried out in a study of immunodeficiency (dated by TCRdb to about 2019). Study-wide context: To search for oligoclonality and VDJ recombination defects, the researchers carried out a repertoire analysis.

The V and J ends are trimmed by 0 bases and 10 bases, leaving 23 bases between them. The cysteine opens and the phenylalanine closes a CDR3 of 17 amino acids. Kept here is only the CDR3 DNA, which spans 51 bases and is read in frame from base 1. Sequences MNHEY (CDR1) and SVGEGT (CDR2) are obtained from the germline V gene. Note on this clone: Its cognate antigen has yet to be identified. Per-base qualities were not stored, and no clone one base away is much larger.

Patients had fewer naive CD4 and especially CD8 T cells, with expanded effector memory subpopulations. Before TCR sequencing, CD3+CD4+ T cells were sorted out of fresh PBMCs. The full study reports these points: CD4+ T cell V-J pairing and productive entropy appeared similar between patients and controls. In the entropy comparisons of patients against healthy controls, patients were shown as n=3 (open circles), and an effect of thymic development was suggested only as a possibility. Severe oligoclonality, judged by top-100 and total clonotype frequencies, was seen in patient CD8+ but not CD4+ T cells.

Genomic DNA was isolated using the QIAamp DNA Blood Mini Kit and then sent out for immunoSEQ repertoire analysis. Using a standard quantity of genomic DNA template, multiplex PCR was run to amplify the CDR3 regions. An Illumina platform was used to sequence the PCR products. The paper's processing steps were these. Sequences were aligned to a reference, with V, D and J gene definitions taken from IMGT. Closely related sequences were merged by a nearest-neighbor clustering algorithm so that PCR and sequencing errors were removed. V, D and J usage was examined in productive unique and total sequences using ImmunoSEQ Analyzer tools along with R version 3.6.1. TCRdb carries this immuneACCESS record with in-frame sequences only. Its versions omit some clonotypes, under half of them owing to an unresolved V gene in the studies checked, with the rest unexplained. The V and J calls and the clone size are those of that table, but D and trimming were determined from the DNA. Here the sample has 2,000 to 3,000 clones; roughly 90% occur a single time. Under 9.5% of the sample is taken by the ten largest.

Sequenced input: CD4+ T cells from blood. This chain joins TRBV6-2 or TRBV6-3 to TRBJ2-3, with the D gene not clear enough to name. The receptor was derived from a girl aged 10-17 years with POLD1 deficiency. The CDR3 region has the sequence CASSYSIPSTNRQSQYF. The sequenced DNA is TGTGCCAGCAGTTACTCGATTCCGTCTACCAACCGTCAGTCGCAGTATTTT.